This T cell receptor beta chain was captured in a study of cytomegalovirus exposure and HLA in healthy donors. Study-wide results and caveats: Fewer N-insertions than the 666-donor mean were reportedly shown by an Asian-associated ancestry cluster in a later analysis.

The PCR ran on 60 Vbeta and 13 Jbeta primers. Produced via immunoSEQ multiplex PCR; TCRdb's table is partial and in-frame only. Of 150,000 to 200,000 clones listed, approximately 76% were seen once; the top ten hold over 2%. Regarding this clone: Its antigen remains unknown.

Sequenced sample: PBMCs. This clonotype was sampled from a female donor in good health and CMV-seronegative.

CDR3: CASSGQGRAGNTIYF. In DNA, the CDR3 is TGTGCCAGCAGTGGTCAGGGTCGCGCTGGAAACACCATATATTTT. The V and J genes are TRBV2 and TRBJ1-3; D might be TRBD1 (5 bases). The CDR3 runs 15 residues. Per the germline V gene, CDR1 is SNHLY and CDR2 is FYNNEI. V was pared by 4 bases and J by 2 bases, with 12 bases between.